The 6 T cell receptor beta chains reported below all come from one sample, sequenced in a study of control samples from healthy donors and cancer patients. The table came from immunoSEQ multiplex PCR; TCRdb's copy has only in-frame clones and leaves some out. The sample records approximately 89,000 clones, around 86% being singletons. The specimen was blood. The receptors were gathered from a young man in good health.

CDR3 in amino acids: CATSGRLGQRSNQPQHF. CDR3 DNA sequence: TGTGCCACCAGTGGTCGGTTGGGACAGCGAAGCAATCAGCCCCAGCATTTT. V and J are TRBV24-1 and TRBJ1-5; 7 nucleotides line up with TRBD1. There are 17 residues in the CDR3. Trimming removed 5 bases from V and 1 base from J; junction bases left unmatched: 10. The germline V gene has CDR1 KGHDR and CDR2 SFDVKD.

The rearrangement links TRBV7-9 to TRBJ1-2; D is unresolved. The V gene lost 1 base and the J gene lost 8 bases, with 8 bases spanning the gap. The germline V gene has CDR1 SEHNR and CDR2 FQNEAQ (reference sequence). The CDR3 extends over 12 amino acids. Written as DNA, the CDR3 is TGTGCCAGCAGCTTAGAGGGAATGGGCTACACCTTC. Translated, it gives CASSLEGMGYTF.

This clone was observed a handful of times. This chain uses TRBV6-5 with TRBJ1-1; D gene unclear. V was cut by 10 bases and J by 5 bases, with 11 bases left in between. The CDR3 is 11 amino acids. Germline V gene data show CDR1 as MNHEY and CDR2 as SVGAGI. The CDR3 DNA sequence: TGTGCCACCATCACCCTTACTGAAGCTTTCTTT. This gives the protein CATITLTEAFF.

This clone is a singleton in its sample. The chain joins TRBV7-9 to TRBJ2-5; 12 nucleotides agree with TRBD2. V lost 2 bases, J lost 1 base, and 5 bases stayed unmatched. The CDR3 is 17 residues long. CDR1 SEHNR and CDR2 FQNEAQ come from the germline V gene (reference sequence). The CDR3 is CASSLRSSGGAQETQYF. CDR3 nucleotides: TGTGCCAGCAGCTTAAGGTCTAGCGGGGGGGCCCAAGAGACCCAGTACTTC.

This clone was seen once. This chain uses TRBV5-4 with TRBJ2-1; D perhaps matches TRBD2 (5 bases). Trimming pared 3 bases from V and 5 bases from J, leaving 12 bases between. From germline, CDR1 is SGHNT and CDR2 YYREEE (reference sequence). This CDR3 spans 14 amino acids. This chain's CDR3 is CASSSAAGHNEQFF. CDR3 sequence (DNA): TGTGCCAGCAGCTCAGCGGCTGGCCACAATGAGCAGTTCTTC.

In the case of this clone: Other DNA sequences from this sample encode an identical CDR3 as well. The rearrangement links TRBV10-1 to TRBJ2-7; 11 nucleotides line up with TRBD2. V shed 1 base, J shed 6 bases, and the junction held 26 bases outside the gene matches. The CDR3 totals 22 residues. CDR1 and CDR2 from the germline V gene are WNHNN and SYGVQD (reference sequence). CDR3 loop: CASSEYATSGVTPEPLISEQYF. The CDR3 bases are TGCGCCAGCAGTGAGTACGCGACTAGCGGGGTAACCCCCGAACCCCTAATCTCCGAGCAGTACTTC.